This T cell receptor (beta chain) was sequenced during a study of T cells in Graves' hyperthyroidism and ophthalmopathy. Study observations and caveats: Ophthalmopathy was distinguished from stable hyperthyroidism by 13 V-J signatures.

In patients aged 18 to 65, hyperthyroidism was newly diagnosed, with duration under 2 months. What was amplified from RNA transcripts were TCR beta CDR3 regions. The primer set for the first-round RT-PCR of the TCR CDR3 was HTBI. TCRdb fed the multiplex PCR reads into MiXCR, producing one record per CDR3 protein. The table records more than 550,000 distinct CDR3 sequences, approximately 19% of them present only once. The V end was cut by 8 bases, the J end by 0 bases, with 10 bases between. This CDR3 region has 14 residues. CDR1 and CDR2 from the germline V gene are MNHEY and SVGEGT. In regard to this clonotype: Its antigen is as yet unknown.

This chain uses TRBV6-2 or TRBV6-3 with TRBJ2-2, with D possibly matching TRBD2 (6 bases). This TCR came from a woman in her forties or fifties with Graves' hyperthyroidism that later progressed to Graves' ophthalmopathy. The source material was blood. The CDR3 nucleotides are TGTGCCAGCCTAGCGTACGCGAACACCGGGGAGCTGTTTTTT. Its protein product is CASLAYANTGELFF.